Listed below are T cell receptor beta chains from one sample, sequenced in a study of T-cell reconstitution after alpha-beta-depleted transplantation in children. Each CDR3 protein gets one entry after TCRdb re-called the PCR reads with MiXCR. Of fewer than 350,000 distinct CDR3 sequences listed, more than 9% are singletons. Material: peripheral blood, obtained 180 days after TCRalphabeta/CD19-depleted stem cell transplant. Every receptor here comes from a male patient aged 2-9 years who had a stem cell transplant for chronic granulomatous disease, so the T cells may come from the graft donor. Both conserved end residues are part of each CDR3. D genes are given only for firm matches. Size is stated for part of the rows, as once, few or many counts, or as a class when the clone is expanded.

>NA|13|TRBJ2-7|NA|TRBV6-2/TRBV6-3
CASSSRQTAEQYF
TGTGCCAGCAGTTCCCGACAGACCGCCGAGCAGTACTTC
>NA|13|TRBJ1-4|many|TRBV12-3/TRBV12-4
CASRGPANEKLFF
TGTGCCAGCAGGGGCCCGGCTAATGAAAAACTGTTTTTT
>NA|12|TRBJ2-5|many|TRBV29-1
CSGRVNQETQYF
TGCAGCGGCCGGGTGAACCAAGAGACCCAGTACTTC
>TRBD1|14|TRBJ2-1|many|TRBV28
CASSRDRGYNEQFF
TGTGCCAGCAGCCGGGACAGGGGATATAATGAGCAGTTCTTC
>TRBD2|15|TRBJ2-3|many|TRBV7-9
CASRRLAGSTDTQYF
TGTGCCAGCAGAAGACTAGCGGGAAGCACAGATACGCAGTATTTT
>NA|15|TRBJ2-4|many|TRBV12-3/TRBV12-4
CASRDREWAKNIQYF
TGTGCCAGCAGAGACCGGGAGTGGGCCAAAAACATTCAGTACTTC
>NA|15|TRBJ2-3|many|TRBV6-1
CASKAGTLVTDTQYF
TGTGCCAGCAAGGCGGGCACCCTAGTCACAGATACGCAGTATTTT
>NA|15|TRBJ2-1|many|TRBV12-3/TRBV12-4
CASSPVMGAYNEQFF
TGTGCCAGCAGTCCCGTAATGGGAGCCTACAATGAGCAGTTCTTC
>TRBD2|14|TRBJ2-1|many|TRBV29-1
CSVEASGAYNEQFF
TGCAGCGTTGAAGCTAGCGGCGCTTACAATGAGCAGTTCTTC
>NA|12|TRBJ2-7|few|TRBV19
CASSIGSYEQYF
TGTGCCAGTAGTATTGGGAGTTACGAGCAGTACTTC
>NA|18|TRBJ1-2|many|TRBV6-1
CASSSGGPWDKTNYGYTF
TGTGCCAGCAGTAGCGGTGGTCCCTGGGACAAAACTAACTATGGCTACACCTTC
>NA|14|TRBJ1-1|many|TRBV5-1
CASSLDTVNTEAFF
TGCGCCAGCAGCTTGGATACGGTGAACACTGAAGCTTTCTTT
>NA|13|TRBJ2-1|many|TRBV6-1
CASSLLGMNEQFF
TGTGCCAGCAGCCTCCTGGGGATGAATGAGCAGTTCTTC
>NA|13|TRBJ1-4|many|TRBV5-1
CASRGPGGEKLFF
TGCGCCAGCAGAGGCCCCGGGGGTGAAAAACTGTTTTTT
>TRBD1|18|TRBJ2-1|NA|TRBV24-1
CATSEPRPTGTGVNEQFF
TGTGCCACCAGTGAACCCCGTCCCACTGGGACAGGGGTCAATGAGCAGTTCTTC
>NA|15|TRBJ2-2|few|TRBV20-1
CSAEKDSLNTGELFF
TGCAGTGCCGAAAAGGACAGCCTGAACACCGGGGAGCTGTTTTTT
>NA|15|TRBJ1-5|many|TRBV7-2
CASSLGTISNQPQHF
TGTGCCAGCAGCTTGGGGACAATCAGCAATCAGCCCCAGCATTTT
>NA|12|TRBJ2-1|NA|TRBV6-1
CAAKAGGNEQFF
TGTGCCGCAAAGGCAGGTGGCAATGAGCAGTTCTTC
>TRBD1|17|TRBJ1-1|many|TRBV12-3/TRBV12-4
CASSPRAQGIKGTEAFF
TGTGCCAGCAGTCCGAGAGCACAGGGGATCAAGGGCACTGAAGCTTTCTTT
>NA|15|TRBJ1-5|NA|TRBV28
CASSSRKGSGQPQHF
TGTGCCAGCAGTTCAAGAAAGGGTAGTGGACAGCCCCAGCATTTT
>NA|14|TRBJ2-2|many|TRBV20-1
CSADRMGSSGELFF
TGCAGTGCTGACCGAATGGGGTCCTCGGGGGAGCTGTTTTTT
>NA|15|TRBJ2-5|many|TRBV7-6
CASSQILRGGTQQYF
TGTGCCAGCAGCCAGATATTGCGAGGAGGAACCCAGCAGTACTTC
>NA|13|TRBJ2-3|many|TRBV5-1
CASSLAPADTQYF
TGCGCCAGCAGCTTGGCCCCGGCAGATACGCAGTATTTT
>TRBD2|13|TRBJ2-7|many|TRBV20-1
CSARWTGRHEQYF
TGCAGTGCTAGATGGACCGGGAGGCACGAGCAGTACTTC
>NA|14|TRBJ1-4|many|TRBV13
CASSRRDPNEKLFF
TGTGCCAGCAGCCGCCGGGACCCTAATGAAAAACTGTTTTTT
>TRBD1|18|TRBJ1-1|many|TRBV5-1
CASSFKPGQGALMAEAFF
TGCGCCAGCAGCTTCAAACCGGGACAGGGGGCTTTAATGGCTGAAGCTTTCTTT
>NA|15|TRBJ1-6|many|TRBV6-5
CASIHAGVANSPLHF
TGTGCCAGCATTCACGCAGGGGTGGCGAATTCACCCCTCCACTTT
>NA|13|TRBJ2-1|many|TRBV6-6
CASSATGGDEQFF
TGTGCCAGCAGCGCGACTGGTGGGGATGAGCAGTTCTTC
>NA|15|TRBJ2-2|many|TRBV5-1
CASSLKQANTGELFF
TGCGCCAGCAGCTTAAAACAGGCGAACACCGGGGAGCTGTTTTTT
>NA|14|TRBJ1-2|many|TRBV6-1
CASRNGERGYGYTF
TGTGCCAGCAGGAACGGGGAGAGAGGGTATGGCTACACCTTC
>NA|12|TRBJ2-2|many|TRBV29-1
CSVPDPAGELFF
TGCAGCGTCCCGGACCCCGCTGGGGAGCTGTTTTTT
>TRBD2|17|TRBJ2-3|few|TRBV2
CASSLTSGAKILYTQYF
TGTGCCAGCAGTCTTACTAGCGGGGCCAAAATATTATATACGCAGTATTTT
>TRBD1|14|TRBJ1-5|many|TRBV12-3/TRBV12-4
CASSKDRANQPQHF
TGTGCCAGCTCGAAGGACAGGGCCAATCAGCCCCAGCATTTT
>TRBD2|16|TRBJ2-1|many|TRBV6-5
CASSYHPSGSYNEQFF
TGTGCCAGCAGTTACCACCCTAGCGGGAGCTACAATGAGCAGTTCTTC
>TRBD2|13|TRBJ2-1|many|TRBV10-3
CATGGAGANEQFF
TGTGCCACTGGAGGAGCGGGGGCCAATGAGCAGTTCTTC
>NA|15|TRBJ2-1|many|TRBV20-1
CSATGPGLAPNEQFF
TGCAGTGCTACCGGACCGGGACTCGCCCCCAATGAGCAGTTCTTC
>TRBD2|13|TRBJ2-1|medium-sized|TRBV5-1
CASSTGTSTEQFF
TGCGCCAGCAGTACCGGGACTAGCACTGAGCAGTTCTTC
>NA|12|TRBJ2-7|many|TRBV12-3/TRBV12-4
CARVPFRVEQYF
TGTGCCAGGGTTCCCTTTAGGGTCGAGCAGTACTTC
>TRBD2|16|TRBJ2-7|many|TRBV12-3/TRBV12-4
CASRPRRLAGVDEQYF
TGTGCCAGCAGACCCCGGCGACTAGCGGGAGTTGACGAGCAGTACTTC
>NA|13|TRBJ2-7|many|TRBV20-1
CSASGESGYEQYF
TGCAGTGCTAGCGGGGAATCAGGTTACGAGCAGTACTTC
>NA|16|TRBJ2-3|many|TRBV6-2/TRBV6-3
CASSYRLLASSDTQYF
TGTGCCAGCAGTTACAGGCTTCTAGCCAGCTCAGATACGCAGTATTTT
>NA|11|TRBJ1-2|many|TRBV20-1
CSAGGYYGYTF
TGCAGTGCTGGAGGTTACTATGGCTACACCTTC
>TRBD2|15|TRBJ2-1|many|TRBV30
CAWRSGLAGGSGQFF
TGTGCCTGGAGGTCTGGACTAGCGGGAGGGTCGGGGCAGTTCTTC